This T cell receptor beta chain came from a study of blood T cell repertoires in COVID-19. Turning to the study itself: Sources were T cells, B-cell-depleted T cells, or PBMCs; the material itself was cDNA or gDNA.

Germline V gene lookup returns CDR1 LGHDT and CDR2 YNNKEL (reference sequence). After removal of 8 bases from V and 7 bases from J, the junction contained 3 bases not matched to a gene. The CDR3 loop spans 13 amino acids. Sequenced by immunoSEQ multiplex PCR; TCRdb stores in-frame clones only, minus some. The sample has approximately 190,000 clones; 80% to 90% are singletons. This chain connects TRBV3-1 (or the pseudogene TRBV3-2) to TRBJ1-6, with 9 bases aligning to TRBD1. Source material: peripheral blood. The receptor comes from a man aged 25-40 years with active or convalescent COVID-19. CDR3 loop: CASQGQGNSPLHF. The CDR3 region has the DNA TGTGCCAGCCAGGGACAGGGAAATTCACCCCTCCACTTT.